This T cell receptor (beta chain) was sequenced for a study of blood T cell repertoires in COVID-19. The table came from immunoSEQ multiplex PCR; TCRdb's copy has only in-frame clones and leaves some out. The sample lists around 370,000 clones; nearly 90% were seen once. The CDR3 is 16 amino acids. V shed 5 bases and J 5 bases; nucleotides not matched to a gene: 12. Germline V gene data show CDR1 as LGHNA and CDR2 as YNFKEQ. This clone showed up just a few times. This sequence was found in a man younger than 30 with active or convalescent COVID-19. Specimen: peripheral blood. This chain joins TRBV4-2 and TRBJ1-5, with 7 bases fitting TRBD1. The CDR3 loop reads CASSKEAGQLYQPQHF. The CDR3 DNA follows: TGTGCCAGCAGCAAGGAGGCGGGACAGCTCTATCAGCCCCAGCATTTT.